Reported below is one TCR beta chain. As yet, its antigen is unknown. These data belong to a study of somatic mutations in cytotoxic T cells in rheumatoid arthritis. Findings and limits, study-wide: What antigens the expanded CD8+ clones targeted remained unknown. A largest CD8+ clone above 20% of CD8+ cells occurred in about an eighth of the 65 patients.

Assay used: immunoSEQ multiplex PCR; TCRdb lists only in-frame clones, some missing. The sample lists roughly 16,000 clones; more than 75% were seen once. J was trimmed by 9 bases and V by 5 bases; bases with no gene match: 7. This CDR3 has 13 residues. Germline CDR1 is SGHAT and CDR2 is FQNNGV. The chain couples TRBV11-2 to TRBJ2-1, with 7 nucleotides matching TRBD2. The receptor's source is a woman aged 50 to 60 with rheumatoid arthritis. The sample comprised CD8+ T cells sorted from blood. The CDR3 DNA follows: TGTGCCAGCAGCCGTCCGGGAGGCAGTGAGCAGTTCTTC. Amino acids: CASSRPGGSEQFF. Combining the CDR3 with reference TRBV11-2 and TRBJ2-1 gives the whole variable domain EAGVAQSPRYKIIEKRQSVAFWCNPISGHATLYWYQQILGQGPKLLIQFQNNGVVDDSQLPKDRFSAERLKGVDSTLKIQPAKLEDSAVYLCASSRPGGSEQFFGPGTRLTVL.